The 14 T cell receptor beta chains given below trace back to one sample, sequenced in a study of blood T cell repertoires in COVID-19. Produced via immunoSEQ multiplex PCR; TCRdb's table is partial and in-frame only. The table includes tens of thousands of clones, 88% detected once. The sample taken for sequencing was peripheral blood. These receptors all come from a man between 50 and 59 years old with acute or convalescent COVID-19.

DNA of the CDR3: TGTGCCTGTTCGGCACAGGGGGGCACTGAAGCTTTCTTT. This translates into CACSAQGGTEAFF. The rearrangement links TRBV6-5 to TRBJ1-1; 8 bases are shared with TRBD1. J lost 4 bases, V lost 11 bases, and 9 bases had no gene match. CDR1 MNHEY and CDR2 SVGAGI come from the germline V gene. This CDR3 has 13 amino acids.

V and J are TRBV9 and TRBJ2-4, with 11 bases that match TRBD2. Germline assignment: CDR1 SGDLS and CDR2 YYNGEE. This CDR3 region has 18 residues. Losses at the gene ends were 0 bases for V and 3 bases for J; bases not matched to a gene: 8. The CDR3 DNA sequence: TGTGCCAGCAGCGTAGCTAGCGGGGGGCTCCGAGACAAAAACATTCAGTACTTC. As protein: CASSVASGGLRDKNIQYF.

In its sample, this clone was seen once. The rearrangement links TRBV6-5 to TRBJ2-7; perhaps TRBD1 as D (5 bases). This CDR3 has 14 residues. Germline values: CDR1 MNHEY, CDR2 SVGAGI. V dropped 4 bases and J dropped 3 bases, with 13 bases sitting between them. The CDR3 sequence is CASSFQRQYYEQYF. The CDR3 region has the DNA TGTGCCAGCAGTTTTCAGAGACAGTACTACGAGCAGTACTTC.

Worth noting for this clone: This CDR3 is also generated by other DNA sequences in the sample. J is TRBJ2-7 and V is TRBV12-3 or TRBV12-4; possible D gene TRBD1, 6 bases. The CDR3 totals 12 residues. The V and J ends lost 5 bases and 4 bases respectively, with 9 bases between them. CDR3 coding DNA: TGTGCCAGCAGTCTCCAGGGGTACGAGCAGTACTTC. Translation gives CASSLQGYEQYF.

This chain connects TRBV6-5 to TRBJ2-6; maybe TRBD2 (5 bases). Germline CDR1 MNHEY, CDR2 SVGAGI. Trimming took 8 bases from V and 4 from J, leaving 15 bases between them. This CDR3 comprises 15 residues. The CDR3 nucleotides are TGTGCCAGCTCCGCCGGGGTTTCAGGGGCCAACGTCCTGACTTTC. Its protein is CASSAGVSGANVLTF.

This chain uses TRBV3-1 (or the pseudogene TRBV3-2) with TRBJ2-2; TRBD2 matches 9 bases. There are 16 residues in the CDR3. Germline CDR1 is LGHDT and CDR2 is YNNKEL (reference sequence). Trimming took 2 bases from V and 1 from J; bases not matched to a gene: 2. This chain's CDR3 is CASSQIAGVNTGELFF. In DNA, the CDR3 is TGTGCCAGCAGCCAAATAGCGGGGGTGAACACCGGGGAGCTGTTTTTT.

This CDR3 reads CASSYSRGGGYGYTF. The CDR3 DNA reads TGTGCCAGCAGTTACTCGAGAGGGGGGGGCTATGGCTACACCTTC. The chain has TRBV6-5 and TRBJ1-2; the D gene is possibly TRBD1 (6 bases). Trimming pared 0 bases from V and 4 bases from J, leaving 12 bases between. This CDR3 is 15 amino acids long. CDR1 MNHEY and CDR2 SVGAGI come from the germline V gene.

CDR3 in DNA: TGTGCCAGCAGTTATTCCCCTCTGGGAGGCTATGGCTACACCTTC. Protein sequence: CASSYSPLGGYGYTF. The chain links TRBV6-5 to TRBJ1-2; D ambiguous. Trimming stripped 3 bases from V and 4 bases from J, with 15 bases between. This CDR3 contains 15 residues. Germline CDR1 is MNHEY and CDR2 is SVGAGI.

J is TRBJ2-1 and V is TRBV24-1, with 10 bases aligning to TRBD2. Per germline, CDR1 KGHDR and CDR2 SFDVKD. V lost 3 bases to trimming and J lost 5 bases; unmatched junction nucleotides: 6. This CDR3 has 16 amino acids. The CDR3 reads CATSDGSGGPHNEQFF. The DNA of the CDR3 is TGTGCCACCAGTGATGGTAGCGGGGGGCCCCACAATGAGCAGTTCTTC.

The chain uses TRBV11-3 and TRBJ2-1, with D perhaps TRBD1 (6 bases). The CDR3 contains 14 residues. V lost 3 bases, J lost 6 bases, and 12 bases lay in between. Per the germline V gene, CDR1 is SGHNT and CDR2 is YENEEA. The CDR3 sequence: CASSLTGGGNEQFF. The DNA for the CDR3 is TGTGCCAGCAGCTTGACAGGCGGCGGCAATGAGCAGTTCTTC.

The J gene is TRBJ2-5, the V gene TRBV29-1; TRBD2 matches at 9 bases. Germline CDR1 is SQVTM and CDR2 is ANQGSEA. CDR3 length equals 15 residues. Unmatched junction bases numbered 5, after V lost 0 bases and J lost 3 bases. The chain's CDR3 is CSVEDSSGEEETQYF. For the CDR3, the DNA is TGCAGCGTTGAAGATTCTAGCGGGGAGGAAGAGACCCAGTACTTC.

This clone was recorded once. The V gene is TRBV27, the J gene TRBJ1-1; D unresolved. Germline CDR1 is MNHEY and CDR2 is SMNVEV (reference sequence). V lost 5 bases and J 8 bases, leaving 21 bases between the germline ends. The CDR3 is 15 residues long. The CDR3 region is CASSPTRRVGSEAFF. Written as DNA, the CDR3 is TGTGCCAGCAGTCCCACCCGGAGGGTGGGATCAGAAGCTTTCTTT.

The chain joins TRBV10-1 to TRBJ2-3, with 7 bases aligning to TRBD1. Germline values: CDR1 WNHNN, CDR2 SYGVQD (reference sequence). The CDR3 sequence is 15 residues long. V was pared by 6 bases and J by 0 bases, with 6 bases of the junction left unmatched. In nucleotides, the CDR3 is TGCGCCAGCAGCCCCAGGACAGGTAGCACAGATACGCAGTATTTT. This gives the protein CASSPRTGSTDTQYF.

The chain is built from TRBV21-1 and TRBJ2-1; TRBD1, the table's D call, was not compared with the DNA. TRBV21-1 is labeled a pseudogene. The CDR3 contains 16 residues. The chain's CDR3 is CASSTGTGWVYNEQFF. The CDR3 bases are TGTGCCAGCAGCACTGGGACAGGGTGGGTTTACAATGAGCAGTTCTTC.